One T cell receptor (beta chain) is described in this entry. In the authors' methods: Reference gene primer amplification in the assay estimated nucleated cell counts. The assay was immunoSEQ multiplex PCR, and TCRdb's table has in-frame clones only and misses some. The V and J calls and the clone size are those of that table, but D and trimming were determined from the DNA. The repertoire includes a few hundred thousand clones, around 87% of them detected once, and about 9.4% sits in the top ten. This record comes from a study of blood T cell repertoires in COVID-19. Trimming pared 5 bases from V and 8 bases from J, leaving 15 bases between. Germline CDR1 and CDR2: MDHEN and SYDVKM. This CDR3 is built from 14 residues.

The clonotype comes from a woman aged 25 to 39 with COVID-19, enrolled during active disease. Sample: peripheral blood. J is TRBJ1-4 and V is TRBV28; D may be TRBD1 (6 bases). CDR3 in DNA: TGTGCCAGCAGTGGGGACAACTTCAGGGAAAAACTGTTTTTT. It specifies CASSGDNFREKLFF.